This T cell receptor beta chain was sequenced in a study of shared clonotypes between healthy human individuals. Profiled with immunoSEQ multiplex PCR; TCRdb holds only in-frame clones, not every one. Of 1.5 million to 1.9 million clones listed, 95% to 99% are singletons. This CDR3 comprises 15 residues. Looked up from germline, CDR1 is SGHVS and CDR2 is FNYEAQ. Trimming cost V 5 bases and J 1 base; bases outside gene matches: 6. The sequenced sample was naive CD4+ T cells sorted from blood. The sample's subset: CD45RA+ positively selected. The chain uses TRBV7-6 and TRBJ2-5; 8 bases are a match to TRBD2. This sequence originates from a man in his thirties or forties in good health. This CDR3 is CASSPGGVLQETQYF. The CDR3 bases are TGTGCCAGCAGCCCGGGGGGGGTTCTCCAAGAGACCCAGTACTTC.